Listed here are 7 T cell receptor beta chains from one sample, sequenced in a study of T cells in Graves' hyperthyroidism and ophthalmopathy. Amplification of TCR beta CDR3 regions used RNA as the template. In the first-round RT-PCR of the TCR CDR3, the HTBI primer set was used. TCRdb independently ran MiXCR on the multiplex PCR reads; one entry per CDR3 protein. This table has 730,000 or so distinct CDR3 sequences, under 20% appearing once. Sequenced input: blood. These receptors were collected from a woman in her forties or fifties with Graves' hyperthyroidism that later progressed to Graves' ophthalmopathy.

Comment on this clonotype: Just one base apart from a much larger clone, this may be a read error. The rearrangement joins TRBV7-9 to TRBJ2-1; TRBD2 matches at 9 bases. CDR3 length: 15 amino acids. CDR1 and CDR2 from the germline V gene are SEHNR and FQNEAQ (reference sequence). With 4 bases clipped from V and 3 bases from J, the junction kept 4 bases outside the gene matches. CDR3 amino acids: CASSSSSGIYNEQFF. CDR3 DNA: TGTGCCAGCAGCTCCTCTAGCGGGATCTACAATGAGCAGTTCTTC.

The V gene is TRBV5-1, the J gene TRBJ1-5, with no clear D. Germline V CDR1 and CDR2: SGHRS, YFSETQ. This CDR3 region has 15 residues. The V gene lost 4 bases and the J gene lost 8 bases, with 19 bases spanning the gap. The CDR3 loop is CASSPHYDTDEPQHF. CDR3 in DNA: TGCGCCAGCAGCCCCCACTACGACACCGATGAGCCCCAGCATTTT.

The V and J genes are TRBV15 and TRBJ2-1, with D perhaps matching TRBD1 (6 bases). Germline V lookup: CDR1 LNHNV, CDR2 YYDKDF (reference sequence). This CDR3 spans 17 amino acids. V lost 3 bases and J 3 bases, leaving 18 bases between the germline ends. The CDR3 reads CATSRTGTSTFYNEQFF. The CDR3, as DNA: TGTGCCACCAGCAGGACTGGGACATCGACCTTCTACAATGAGCAGTTCTTC.

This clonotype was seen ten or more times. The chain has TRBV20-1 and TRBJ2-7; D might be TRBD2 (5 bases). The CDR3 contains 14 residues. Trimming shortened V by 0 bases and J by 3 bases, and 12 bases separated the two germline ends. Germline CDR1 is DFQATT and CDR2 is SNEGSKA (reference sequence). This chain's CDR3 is CSARDEEANYEQYF. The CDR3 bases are TGCAGTGCTAGAGATGAGGAGGCGAACTACGAGCAGTACTTC.

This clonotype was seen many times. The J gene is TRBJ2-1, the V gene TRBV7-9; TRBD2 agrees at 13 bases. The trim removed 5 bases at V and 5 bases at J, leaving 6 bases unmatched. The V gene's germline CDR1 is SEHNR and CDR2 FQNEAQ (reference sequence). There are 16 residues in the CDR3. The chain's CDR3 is CASSPYGLAGDNEQFF. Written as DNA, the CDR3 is TGTGCCAGCAGCCCCTACGGACTAGCGGGGGACAATGAGCAGTTCTTC.

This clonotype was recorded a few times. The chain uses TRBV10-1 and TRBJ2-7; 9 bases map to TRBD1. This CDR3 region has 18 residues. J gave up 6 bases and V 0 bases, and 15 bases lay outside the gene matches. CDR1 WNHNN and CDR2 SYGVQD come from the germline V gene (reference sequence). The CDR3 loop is CASSESNPDRGGPGEQYF. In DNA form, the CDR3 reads TGCGCCAGCAGTGAGTCGAATCCGGACAGGGGCGGTCCGGGCGAGCAGTACTTC.

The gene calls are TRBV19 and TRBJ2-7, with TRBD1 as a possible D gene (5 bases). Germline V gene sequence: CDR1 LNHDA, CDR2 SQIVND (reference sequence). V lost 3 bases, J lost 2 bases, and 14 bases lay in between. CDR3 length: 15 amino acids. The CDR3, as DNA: TGTGCCAGTAGTATGGGTGTGGGCAGGGCCTACGAGCAGTACTTC. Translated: CASSMGVGRAYEQYF.